This T cell receptor beta chain is drawn from a study of OX40 agonist ivuxolimab in advanced cancers. For the study in its entirety: Ivuxolimab was a fully human IgG2 agonistic monoclonal antibody targeting the costimulatory receptor OX40 (CD134). The paper covers the monotherapy dose-escalation part of the phase I ivuxolimab trial, which included N of about 51 patients. Intravenous ivuxolimab was administered to patients every 2 weeks at six dose levels: 0.01, 0.1, 0.3, 1.5, 3 and 10 mg/kg. Of the 50 to 55 dose-escalation patients, hepatocellular carcinoma was present in about 19, melanoma in roughly 15, renal cell carcinoma in 9 and head and neck cancer in 9. A male proportion of around 80% and a mean age of about 60 years, ranging from about 20 to 85, were recorded for the dose-escalation cohort. Three dose-escalation patients achieved partial responses, one with hepatocellular carcinoma and two with cutaneous melanoma. The purpose of peripheral TCRbeta sequencing was to test whether ivuxolimab changed TCR sequence diversity and led to clonal T-cell expansion. Patients were allowed to have had prior anti-PD-1, anti-PD-L1 or anti-CTLA-4 therapy, and around 43% of the dose-escalation patients had been treated with checkpoint inhibitors.

To sequence the TCRbeta CDR3 region, genomic DNA was isolated from the sorted cells. TCRbeta CDR3 regions were sequenced using the immunoSEQ Assay. Here the immuneACCESS table is served through TCRdb, limited to in-frame sequences with V and J called. Missing clones are a known gap in these copies; in checked studies unresolved V genes cover under half, and the rest lacks a known reason. The sample yields 90,000 to 100,000 clones; 70% to 85% were counted once. Clones ranked in the top ten supply approximately 1.5% of the sample. Patients with autoimmune disease history or receiving systemic immunosuppression were excluded from the trial. In every dose cohort, peripheral blood was drawn for TCR sequencing at baseline, cycle 4 day 1, and cycle 7 day 1. Samples were obtained from an open-label, multicenter, first-in-human phase I dose-escalation trial of ivuxolimab. Adults with locally advanced or metastatic melanoma, renal cell, hepatocellular, or head and neck squamous cell carcinoma were enrolled in the trial. Before TCR sequencing, CD4+ and CD8+ T cells were separately sorted from peripheral blood.

CDR3 length: 12 amino acids, cysteine to phenylalanine. Left in the record is the CDR3 DNA by itself, 36 bases read in frame from the first base. Trimming removed 3 bases from V and 5 bases from J, leaving 10 bases between the germline ends. Looking up the germline V gene (reference sequence) yields CDR1 GTSNPN and CDR2 SVGIG. Study-wide findings and limitations: The antigen specificity of the peripheral T cells that underwent clonal expansion was not determined. In partial responders in the 0.1-3.0 mg/kg groups, normalized peripheral clonal expansion was found to be among the lowest, especially among CD8+ T cells. Low levels of normalized T-cell clonal expansion were also shown by some nonresponding patients. After ivuxolimab, CD8+ T cells had more expanded clones than CD4+ T cells on average. Clonal expansion of both CD4+ and CD8+ blood T cells was observed from baseline to week 6 at doses 0.1 to 3.0 mg/kg.

Concerning this clone itself: The antigen it binds to is not known. No qualities accompany the bases; no much larger clone lies one base away.

This sample comprised CD4+ or CD8+ T cells sorted from blood, obtained in a trial of the OX40 agonist ivuxolimab. Recombination connected TRBV30 to TRBJ2-5; the D gene is not confidently resolved. This receptor was obtained from an adult with an advanced solid tumor such as melanoma, head and neck, liver or kidney cancer. The CDR3 protein: CAWSPSLETQYF. The DNA is as follows: TGTGCCTGGAGCCCCTCCCTGGAGACCCAGTACTTC.